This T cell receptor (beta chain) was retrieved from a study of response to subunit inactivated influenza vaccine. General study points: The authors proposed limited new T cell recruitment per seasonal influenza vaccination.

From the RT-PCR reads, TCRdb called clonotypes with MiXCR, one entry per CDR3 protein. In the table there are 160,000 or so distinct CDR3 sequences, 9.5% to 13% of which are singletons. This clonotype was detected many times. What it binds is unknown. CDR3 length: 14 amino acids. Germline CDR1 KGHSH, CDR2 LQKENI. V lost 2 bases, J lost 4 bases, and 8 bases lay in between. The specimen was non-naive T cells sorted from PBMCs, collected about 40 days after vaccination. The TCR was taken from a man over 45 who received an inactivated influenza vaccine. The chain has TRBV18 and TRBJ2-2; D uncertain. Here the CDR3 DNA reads TGTGCCAGCTCACCAAGGCAGGCCACCGGGGAGCTGTTTTTT. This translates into CASSPRQATGELFF. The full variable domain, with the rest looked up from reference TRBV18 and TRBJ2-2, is NAGVMQNPRHLVRRRGQEARLRCSPMKGHSHVYWYRQLPEEGLKFMVYLQKENIIDESGMPKERFSAEFPKEGPSILRIQQVVRGDSAAYFCASSPRQATGELFFGEGSRLTVL.